This T cell receptor (beta chain) originates from a study of blood T cell repertoires in COVID-19 (dated by TCRdb to the early 2020s). In the study overall: Collaborator samples came from the United States, Italy and Spain and covered acute and convalescent phases of COVID-19. The material from the prospective study consisted of cDNA or gDNA derived from T cells, B-cell-depleted T cells, or PBMCs. Subjects who had been exposed to COVID-19, were actively infected with it, or had recovered from it provided the deeply sampled blood TCRbeta repertoires that made up the dataset. The repertoires were released in a freely available public database intended as a resource for research on the immune response to SARS-CoV-2. Samples were obtained from the ongoing ImmuneRACE study (first 160 participants) and from 1,254 subjects provided by 6 global collaborators. A de-identified subject ID, COVID-19 status, age in years and sex were almost always included in the sample metadata. Where HLA class I and class II types were available, the types were taken from metadata supplied by the sample provider, not from assay-based typing.

Findings and caveats that apply to the study as a whole: The amount of clinical and demographic metadata varied by source and participant and was provided uncurated.

TCRbeta CDR3 regions were amplified from genomic DNA by means of the immunoSEQ Assay, a bias-controlled multiplex PCR. Regarding the original processing steps: Within the assay, amplification of reference gene primers was used to estimate how many nucleated cells each sample contained. Sequence reads were collapsed and filtered to measure the absolute abundance of every unique TCRbeta CDR3 rearrangement. Productive Simpson clonality was computed per sample as the square root of Simpson's diversity index over productive rearrangements. What TCRdb holds here is the immuneACCESS table cut down to in-frame rearrangements. Part of the clones is not present; checked against another copy, under half of the missing clones reflect an unresolved V gene, and the others are unexplained. The DNA gave D and trimming, while V, J and clone size come from that table. The sample table holds about 110,000 clones, of which over 75% were seen once. The ten largest make up approximately 2.5% of the sample.

Looking up the germline V gene (reference sequence) yields CDR1 LNHDA and CDR2 SQIVND. From cysteine to phenylalanine, the CDR3 is 15 amino acids long. Left in the record is the CDR3 DNA by itself, 45 bases read in frame from the first base. For this chain, trimming is 1 base at the V end and 8 bases at the J end, and the number of junction bases without a gene match is 7. As for this clone: Its antigen has not been determined. No base quality information exists; no much larger clone differs at one position.

Collaborating institutions collected whole blood in K2EDTA tubes following their own protocols. For TCRbeta analysis, collaborator samples were shipped as frozen whole blood, as isolated PBMCs, or as DNA extracted from either sample type. The sequence is built from TRBV19 and TRBJ2-4, and TRBD2 aligns with 8 junction nucleotides. This sequence was found in a human donor in a cohort sampled during active COVID-19. Sequenced sample: peripheral blood. CDR3 sequence: CASSIALAAGDIQYF. The base sequence is TGTGCCAGTAGTATAGCACTAGCGGCGGGGGACATTCAGTACTTC.